These 2 T cell receptor beta chains came from one sample sequenced in a study of blood T cell repertoires in COVID-19. Only in-frame clones appear in the TCRdb table, and some are missing; sequencing was by immunoSEQ multiplex PCR. The sample has about 85,000 clones; under 90% are singletons. Material: peripheral blood. Source of these receptors: a human donor in a cohort sampled during active COVID-19.

This clone was seen a handful of times. The CDR3 loop reads CASSLRTGFQPQHF. DNA for the CDR3: TGTGCCAGCAGTTTACGGACAGGGTTTCAGCCCCAGCATTTT. The rearrangement links TRBV27 to TRBJ1-5, with TRBD1 identical over 8 bases. CDR1 is MNHEY and CDR2 is SMNVEV in the germline V gene (reference sequence). The length of the CDR3 is 14 residues. V trimming: 2 bases; J trimming: 6 bases; junction bases outside the gene matches: 3.

This clone is a singleton in its sample. In nucleotides, the CDR3 is TGTGCCAGTAGTACGTCCCGGGACAGTGCCGCGAGGGAAAAACTGTTTTTT. Its protein is CASSTSRDSAAREKLFF. This chain connects TRBV19 to TRBJ1-4, with 7 bases matching TRBD1. CDR1 LNHDA and CDR2 SQIVND come from the germline V gene (reference sequence). The V segment lost 4 bases and the J segment 8 bases; nucleotides outside the gene matches: 16. There are 17 residues in the CDR3.